This TCR beta chain stems from a study of T cells after yellow fever vaccination. CDR1 SGHRS and CDR2 YFSETQ come from the germline V gene. Trimming pared 6 bases from V and 2 bases from J, leaving 16 bases between. This CDR3 spans 15 amino acids. TCRdb ran MiXCR on the 5' RACE reads and lists one entry per CDR3 protein. This sample has roughly 500,000 distinct CDR3 sequences, with 15% to 20% found just once. The clonotype originates from a man younger than 40 who received the YFV17D yellow fever vaccine. The source was PBMCs, collected 15 days after the yellow fever booster vaccination. The chain is built from TRBV5-1 and TRBJ2-3; D possibly corresponds to TRBD1 (5 bases). The CDR3 sequence: CASNSKGFTTDTQYF. The CDR3 DNA is TGCGCCAGCAACTCGAAGGGGTTTACCACAGATACGCAGTATTTT.